The TCR beta chain under discussion was sequenced for a study of CD8+ T cells in alopecia areata. Background on the study: Skin grafts from roughly 6-12-month-old C3H/HeJ donors with spontaneous alopecia were placed on roughly 6-10-week-old female C3H/HeJ mice.

The authors extracted RNA and reverse transcribed it into cDNA as the sequencing template. Sequencing was performed with immunoSEQ multiplex PCR; in TCRdb, only in-frame clones are kept and a portion is missing. The sample yields several thousand clones, without any singletons. Germline assignment: CDR1 SNHLY and CDR2 FYNGKV (reference sequence). The CDR3 is 13 residues long. After removal of 4 bases from V and 3 bases from J, the junction contained 1 base not matched to a gene. This clone has at least ten counts. The gene names here belong to mouse. The read halts 4 residues ahead of the CDR3 end, with the missing end drawn from the germline J gene. Time point described: mouse skin 6 weeks after grafting, around onset of hair loss.

The clonotype was recovered from a C3H/HeJ mouse with alopecia areata. This strain's MHC haplotype is H2-k. This rearrangement joins TRBV3 to TRBJ2-7, with 9 bases that match TRBD2. The sequenced sample was skin, obtained at week 6. The CDR3 DNA, read in part, is TGTGCCAGCAGCTGGGGACTGGGCTAT. It translates to CASSWGLGY. The whole CDR3 protein is CASSWGLGYEQYF.